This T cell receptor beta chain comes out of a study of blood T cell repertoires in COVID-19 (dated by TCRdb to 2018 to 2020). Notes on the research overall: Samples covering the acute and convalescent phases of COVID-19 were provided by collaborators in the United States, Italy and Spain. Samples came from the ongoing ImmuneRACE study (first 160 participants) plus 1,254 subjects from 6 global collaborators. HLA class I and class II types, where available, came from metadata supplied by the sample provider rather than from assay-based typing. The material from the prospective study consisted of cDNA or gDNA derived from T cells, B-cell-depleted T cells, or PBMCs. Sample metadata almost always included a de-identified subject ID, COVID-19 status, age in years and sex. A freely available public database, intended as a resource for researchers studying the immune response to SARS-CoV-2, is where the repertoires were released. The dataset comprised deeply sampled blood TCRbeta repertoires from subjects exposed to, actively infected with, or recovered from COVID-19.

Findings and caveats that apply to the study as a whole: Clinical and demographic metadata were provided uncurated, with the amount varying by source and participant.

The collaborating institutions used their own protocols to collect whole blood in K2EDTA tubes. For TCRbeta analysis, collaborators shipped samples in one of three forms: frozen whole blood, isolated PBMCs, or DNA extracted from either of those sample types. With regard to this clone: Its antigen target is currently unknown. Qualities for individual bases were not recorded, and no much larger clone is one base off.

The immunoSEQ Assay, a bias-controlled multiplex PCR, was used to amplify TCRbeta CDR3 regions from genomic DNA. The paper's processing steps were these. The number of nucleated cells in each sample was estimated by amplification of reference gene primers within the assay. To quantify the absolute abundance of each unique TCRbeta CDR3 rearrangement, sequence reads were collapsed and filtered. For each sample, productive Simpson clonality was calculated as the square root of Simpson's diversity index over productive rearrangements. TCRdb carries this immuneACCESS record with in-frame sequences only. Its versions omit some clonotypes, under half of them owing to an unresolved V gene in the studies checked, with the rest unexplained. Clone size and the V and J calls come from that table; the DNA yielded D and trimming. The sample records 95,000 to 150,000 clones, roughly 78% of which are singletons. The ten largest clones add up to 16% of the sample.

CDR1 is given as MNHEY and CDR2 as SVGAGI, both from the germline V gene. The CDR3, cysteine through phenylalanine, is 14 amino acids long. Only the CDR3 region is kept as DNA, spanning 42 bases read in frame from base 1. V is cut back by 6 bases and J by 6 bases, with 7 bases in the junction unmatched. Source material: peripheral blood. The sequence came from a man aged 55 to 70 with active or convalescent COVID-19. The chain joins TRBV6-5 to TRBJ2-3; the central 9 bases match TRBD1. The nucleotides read TGTGCCAGCAGCTTGGACAGGGGAAGGGATACGCAGTATTTT. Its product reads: CASSLDRGRDTQYF.